A single T cell receptor beta chain is shown here with its context. The antigen is unknown. The sample belongs to a study of OX40 agonist ivuxolimab in advanced cancers. As for the study in general: Antecedent anti-PD-1, anti-PD-L1 or anti-CTLA-4 therapy was permissible, with about 39% having received some. Findings and caveats of the study: Both blood CD4+ and CD8+ T cells showed clonal growth by week 6 at 0.1 to 3.0 mg/kg.

Assay used: immunoSEQ multiplex PCR; TCRdb lists only in-frame clones, some missing. The top ten clones hold about 12% of a sample with 40,000 to 50,000 clones, around nine tenths of them seen once. The sequences come from CD4+ or CD8+ T cells sorted from blood, collected in a trial of the OX40 agonist ivuxolimab. This TCR was sampled from an adult with an advanced solid tumor such as melanoma, head and neck, liver or kidney cancer.

In DNA, the CDR3 is TGTGCCAGCAGTCTCAGGGGAGATAGCAATCAGCCCCAGCATTTT. Amino acid sequence: CASSLRGDSNQPQHF. The chain employs TRBV6-6 and TRBJ1-5; TRBD1 is a possible D gene (6 bases). The CDR3 length is 15 residues. V was pared by 5 bases and J by 0 bases, with 11 bases between. The germline CDR1 and CDR2 sequences are MNHNY and SVGAGI (reference sequence).